These 7 T cell receptor beta chains came from one sample sequenced in a study of CD8 T cells in ankylosing spondylitis. The antigens these receptors bind are not known. Points from the study as a whole: Ankylosing spondylitis blood appeared to be characterized by a TCR beta motif of 8 or 9 highly homologous variants.

One entry per CDR3 protein results from TCRdb running MiXCR on the 5' RACE reads. The sample contains around 130,000 distinct CDR3 sequences, 15% to 20% of which appear only once. Specimen: blood, either unsorted or a sorted T cell fraction (not recorded which). Receptors originate from a male donor with ankylosing spondylitis.

This clonotype has a single count. Germline and junction disagree at one end, which may indicate a read error. The chain employs TRBV7-3 and TRBJ2-7; D remains ambiguous. CDR1 SGHTA and CDR2 FQGTGA come from the germline V gene. This CDR3 comprises 14 residues. Here the CDR3 reads CASSLTAGSSEQYF. CDR3 nucleotide sequence: TGTGCCAGCAGCTTAACCGCTGGTTCCTCCGAGCAGTACTTC.

J is TRBJ2-2 and V is TRBV27; D tentatively reads TRBD1 or TRBD2 (6 bases each). The V end lost 1 base, the J end lost 1 base, and 13 bases lay between the germline ends. Germline CDR1 reads MNHEY; CDR2 reads SMNVEV (reference sequence). The CDR3 runs to 17 residues. The DNA for the CDR3 is TGTGCCAGCAGTTTATTAGGGGGGACTGTGAACACCGGGGAGCTGTTTTTT. This gives the protein CASSLLGGTVNTGELFF.

This clonotype was recorded many times. The CDR3 reads CASSQRHSNQPQHF. The CDR3 bases are TGCGCCAGCAGCCAACGGCATAGCAATCAGCCCCAGCATTTT. The chain carries TRBV5-1 and TRBJ1-5, with D unclear. Trimming removed 4 bases at V and 0 bases at J, with 8 bases between. Per germline, CDR1 SGHRS and CDR2 YFSETQ. The CDR3 runs to 14 residues.

This clonotype was seen more than once but under ten times. The chain uses TRBV15 and TRBJ2-7; D is undetermined. Germline V gene lookup returns CDR1 LNHNV and CDR2 YYDKDF (reference sequence). Between the trimmed V and J ends, which lost 6 bases and 7 bases, there was a span of 13 bases. The CDR3 contains 12 residues. The CDR3: CATRDGALEQYF. As DNA, the CDR3 is TGTGCCACCAGGGACGGCGCTTTGGAGCAGTACTTC.

A single count supports this clonotype. The chain couples TRBV28 to TRBJ2-7; TRBD1 agrees at 9 bases. With V trimmed by 3 bases and J by 4 bases, 7 bases remained unmatched. This CDR3 spans 15 amino acids. Per germline, CDR1 MDHEN and CDR2 SYDVKM. This CDR3 reads CASSFSGTGWYEQYF. CDR3 DNA sequence: TGTGCCAGCAGTTTTTCCGGGACAGGGTGGTACGAGCAGTACTTC.

This clonotype was counted only a few times. The chain couples TRBV4-3 to TRBJ2-4, with D hard to call. V lost 1 base and J lost 0, with 7 bases in between. The CDR3 has 15 amino acids. CDR1 LGHNA and CDR2 YSLEER come from the germline V gene. The CDR3 reads CASSQAGLAKNIQYF. The CDR3, as DNA: TGCGCCAGCAGCCAAGCCGGCCTAGCCAAAAACATTCAGTACTTC.

The chain carries TRBV10-3 and TRBJ2-7; 14 bases are a match to TRBD2. V dropped 0 bases and J dropped 2; count of bases not matched to a gene: 0. CDR1 and CDR2 from the germline V gene are ENHRY and SYGVKD. The CDR3 runs to 16 residues. CDR3 amino acids: CAISESGLAGAYEQYF. CDR3 sequence (DNA): TGTGCCATCAGTGAGTCGGGACTAGCGGGAGCCTACGAGCAGTACTTC.